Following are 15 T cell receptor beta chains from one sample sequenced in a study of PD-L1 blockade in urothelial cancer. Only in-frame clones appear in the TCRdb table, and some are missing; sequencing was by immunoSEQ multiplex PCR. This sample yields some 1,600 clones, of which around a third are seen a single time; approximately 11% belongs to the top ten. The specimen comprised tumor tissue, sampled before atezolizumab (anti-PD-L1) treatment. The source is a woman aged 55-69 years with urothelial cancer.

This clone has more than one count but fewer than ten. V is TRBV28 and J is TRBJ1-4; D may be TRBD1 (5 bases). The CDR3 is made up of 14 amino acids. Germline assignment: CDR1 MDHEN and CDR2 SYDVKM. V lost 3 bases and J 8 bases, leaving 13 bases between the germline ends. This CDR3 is CASSFPGGEEKLFF. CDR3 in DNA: TGTGCCAGCAGTTTTCCTGGAGGGGAGGAAAAACTGTTTTTT.

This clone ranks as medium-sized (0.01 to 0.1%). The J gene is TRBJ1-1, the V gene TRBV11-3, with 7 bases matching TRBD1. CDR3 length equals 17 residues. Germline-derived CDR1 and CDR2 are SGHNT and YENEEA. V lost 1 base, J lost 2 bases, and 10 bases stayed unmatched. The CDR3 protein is CASSLGDLGQVNTEAFF. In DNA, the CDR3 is TGTGCCAGCAGCTTAGGGGACCTAGGACAGGTTAACACTGAAGCTTTCTTT.

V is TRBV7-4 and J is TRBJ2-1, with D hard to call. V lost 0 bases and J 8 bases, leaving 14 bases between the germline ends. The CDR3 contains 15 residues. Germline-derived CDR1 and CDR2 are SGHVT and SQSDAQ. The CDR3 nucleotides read TGTGCCAGCAGCTTAGCGGTAGCCATTGAGGATGAGCAGTTCTTC. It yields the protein CASSLAVAIEDEQFF.

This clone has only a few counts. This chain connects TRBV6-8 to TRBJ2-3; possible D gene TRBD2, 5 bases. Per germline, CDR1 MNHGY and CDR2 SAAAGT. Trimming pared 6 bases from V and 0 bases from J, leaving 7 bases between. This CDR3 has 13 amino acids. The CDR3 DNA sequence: TGTGCCAGCAGACGGGATAGCACAGATACGCAGTATTTT. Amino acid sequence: CASRRDSTDTQYF.

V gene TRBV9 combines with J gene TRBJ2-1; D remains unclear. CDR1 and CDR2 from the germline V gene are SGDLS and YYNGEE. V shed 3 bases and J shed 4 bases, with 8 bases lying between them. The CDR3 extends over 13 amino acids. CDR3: CASSAIGYNEQFF. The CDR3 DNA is TGTGCCAGCAGCGCGATCGGTTACAATGAGCAGTTCTTC.

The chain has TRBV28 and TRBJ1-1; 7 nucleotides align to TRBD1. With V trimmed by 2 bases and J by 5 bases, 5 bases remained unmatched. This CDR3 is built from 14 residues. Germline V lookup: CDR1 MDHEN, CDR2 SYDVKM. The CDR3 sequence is CASSLGRGLTEAFF. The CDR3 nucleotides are TGTGCCAGCAGTTTAGGCAGGGGGTTGACTGAAGCTTTCTTT.

CDR3 sequence reads: CASSFAETGKSNQPQHF. CDR3 in DNA: TGTGCCAGCAGCTTTGCGGAGACAGGGAAGAGCAATCAGCCCCAGCATTTT. This chain connects TRBV12-1 to TRBJ1-5; the listed D gene, TRBD1, was not tested against the DNA. TRBV12-1 is labeled a pseudogene. The CDR3 is 17 residues long.

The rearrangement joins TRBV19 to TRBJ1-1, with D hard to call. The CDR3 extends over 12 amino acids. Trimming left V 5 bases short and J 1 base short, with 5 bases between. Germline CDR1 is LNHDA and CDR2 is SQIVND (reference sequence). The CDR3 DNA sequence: TGTGCCAGTAGTTCGGGGAACACTGAAGCTTTCTTT. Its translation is CASSSGNTEAFF.

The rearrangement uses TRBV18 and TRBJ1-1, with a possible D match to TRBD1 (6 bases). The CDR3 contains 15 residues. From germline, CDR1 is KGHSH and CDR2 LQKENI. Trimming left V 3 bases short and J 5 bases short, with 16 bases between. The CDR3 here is CASSPDMDSWTEAFF. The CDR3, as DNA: TGTGCCAGCTCACCCGACATGGACAGTTGGACTGAAGCTTTCTTT.

The CDR3 DNA reads TGCAGCGCCGTGGAGGGGCCGAACTATGGCTACACCTTC. It translates to CSAVEGPNYGYTF. The chain carries TRBV29-1 and TRBJ1-2, with a tentative D call TRBD1 (5 bases). In germline, CDR1 is SQVTM, CDR2 ANQGSEA. CDR3 length equals 13 residues. V was pared by 7 bases and J by 2 bases, with 14 bases between.

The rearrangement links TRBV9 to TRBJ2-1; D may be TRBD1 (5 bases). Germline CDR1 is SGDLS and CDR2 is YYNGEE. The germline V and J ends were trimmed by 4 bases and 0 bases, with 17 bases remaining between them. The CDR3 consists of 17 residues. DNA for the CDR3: TGTGCCAGCAGCCCGACCCTGGACACCTACTCCTACAATGAGCAGTTCTTC. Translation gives CASSPTLDTYSYNEQFF.

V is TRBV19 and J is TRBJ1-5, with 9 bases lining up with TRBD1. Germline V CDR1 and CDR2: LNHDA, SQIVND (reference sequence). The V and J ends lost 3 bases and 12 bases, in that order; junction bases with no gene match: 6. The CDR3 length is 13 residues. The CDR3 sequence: CASSMQGDRVQHF. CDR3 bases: TGTGCCAGTAGTATGCAGGGGGACAGGGTCCAGCATTTT.

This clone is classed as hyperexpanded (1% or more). CDR3 sequence: CASSEVRNTEAFF. The CDR3 DNA follows: TGTGCCAGCAGTGAGGTTAGGAACACTGAAGCTTTCTTT. The genes are TRBV6-8 and TRBJ1-1; no clear D. Trimming took off 5 bases at V and 1 base at J, with 8 bases between the two ends. From germline, CDR1 is MNHGY and CDR2 SAAAGT. The CDR3 runs to 13 residues.

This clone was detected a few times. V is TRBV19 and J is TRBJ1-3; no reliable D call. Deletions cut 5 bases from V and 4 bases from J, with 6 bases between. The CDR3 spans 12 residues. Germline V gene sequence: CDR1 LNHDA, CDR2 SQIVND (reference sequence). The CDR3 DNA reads TGTGCCAGTAGTCCCCTCGGAAACACCATATATTTT. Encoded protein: CASSPLGNTIYF. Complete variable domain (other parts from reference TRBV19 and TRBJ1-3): DGGITQSPKYLFRKEGQNVTLSCEQNLNHDAMYWYRQDPGQGLRLIYYSQIVNDFQKGDIAEGYSVSREKKESFPLTVTSAQKNPTAFYLCASSPLGNTIYFGEGSWLTVV.

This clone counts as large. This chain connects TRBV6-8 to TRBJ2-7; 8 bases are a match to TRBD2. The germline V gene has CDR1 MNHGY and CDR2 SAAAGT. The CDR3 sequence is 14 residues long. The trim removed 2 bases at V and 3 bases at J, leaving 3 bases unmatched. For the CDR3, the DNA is TGTGCCAGCAGTTACGGCGGGAGGATCTACGAGCAGTACTTC. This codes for CASSYGGRIYEQYF.